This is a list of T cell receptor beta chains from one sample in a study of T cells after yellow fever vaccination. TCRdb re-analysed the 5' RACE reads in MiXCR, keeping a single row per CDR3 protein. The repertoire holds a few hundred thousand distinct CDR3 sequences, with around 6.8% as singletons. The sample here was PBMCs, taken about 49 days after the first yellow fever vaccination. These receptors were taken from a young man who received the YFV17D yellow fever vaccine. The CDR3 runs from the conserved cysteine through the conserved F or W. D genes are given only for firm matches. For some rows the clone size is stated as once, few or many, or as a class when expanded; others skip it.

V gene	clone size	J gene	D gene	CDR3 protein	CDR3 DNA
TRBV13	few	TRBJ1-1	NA	CASSLVAGSEAFF	TGTGCCAGCAGCTTAGTAGCGGGTTCCGAAGCTTTCTTT
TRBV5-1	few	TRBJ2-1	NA	CASSLWPTNNEQFF	TGCGCCAGCAGTCTTTGGCCTACTAACAATGAGCAGTTCTTC
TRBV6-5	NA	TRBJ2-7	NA	CASSTSYEQYF	TGTGCCAGCAGCACCTCCTACGAGCAGTACTTC
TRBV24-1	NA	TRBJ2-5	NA	CATSDSGELSETQYF	TGTGCCACCAGTGATTCCGGAGAGTTGTCAGAGACCCAGTACTTC
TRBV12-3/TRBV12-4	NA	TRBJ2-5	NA	CASSSQQLTQYF	TGTGCCAGCAGTTCTCAACAGCTGACCCAGTACTTC
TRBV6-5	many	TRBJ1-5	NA	CASSYSWGNQPQHF	TGTGCCAGCAGTTACTCATGGGGCAATCAGCCCCAGCATTTT
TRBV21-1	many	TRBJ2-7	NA	CASSNPGGTSDYEQYF	TGTGCCAGCAGCAACCCGGGCGGGACTAGCGACTACGAGCAGTACTTC
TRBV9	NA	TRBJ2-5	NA	CASSPTGWLQETQYF	TGTGCCAGCAGCCCGACCGGGTGGTTACAAGAGACCCAGTACTTC
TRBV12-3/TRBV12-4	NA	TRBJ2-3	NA	CASSPVLSWDTQYF	TGTGCCAGCAGCCCCGTCCTAAGTTGGGATACGCAGTATTTT
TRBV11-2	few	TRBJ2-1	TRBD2	CASRMIPGLANEQFF	TGTGCCAGCAGGATGATTCCGGGACTAGCCAATGAGCAGTTCTTC
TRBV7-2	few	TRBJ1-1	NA	CASSTTSGGQAFF	TGTGCCAGCAGCACCACCTCGGGGGGCCAAGCTTTCTTT
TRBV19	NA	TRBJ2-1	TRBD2	CATSGTSGGNSEQFF	TGTGCCACCTCCGGGACTAGCGGGGGTAATAGTGAGCAGTTCTTC
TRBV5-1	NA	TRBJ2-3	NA	CASSLGQRNTDTQYF	TGCGCCAGCAGCTTGGGACAGAGAAACACAGATACGCAGTATTTT
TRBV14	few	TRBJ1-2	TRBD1	CASSQVYRGGYTF	TGTGCCAGCAGCCAAGTATACAGGGGTGGCTACACCTTC
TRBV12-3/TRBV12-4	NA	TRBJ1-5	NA	CASGQQERQPQHF	TGTGCCAGCGGCCAACAGGAGAGGCAGCCCCAGCATTTT
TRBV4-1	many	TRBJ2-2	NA	CASSSTGIPGELFF	TGCGCCAGCAGCTCTACAGGGATTCCCGGGGAGCTGTTTTTT
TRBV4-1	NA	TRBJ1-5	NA	CASSHRAVSNQPQHF	TGCGCCAGCAGCCACCGCGCGGTGAGCAATCAGCCCCAGCATTTT
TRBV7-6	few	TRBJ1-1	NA	CASSATGPMNTEAFF	TGTGCCAGCAGCGCCACCGGACCCATGAACACTGAAGCTTTCTTT
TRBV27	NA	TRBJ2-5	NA	CASSLDRSQETQYF	TGTGCCAGCAGTTTAGACAGGAGCCAAGAGACCCAGTACTTC
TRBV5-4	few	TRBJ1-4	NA	CASSLWYGKLFF	TGTGCCAGCAGCCTTTGGTATGGGAAACTGTTTTTT
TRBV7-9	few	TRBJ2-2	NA	CASSLGGVAVLPGELFF	TGTGCCAGCAGCTTAGGAGGGGTAGCGGTCCTCCCCGGGGAGCTGTTTTTT
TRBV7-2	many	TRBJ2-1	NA	CASTIPRGFYNEQFF	TGTGCCAGCACCATCCCAAGGGGGTTCTACAATGAGCAGTTCTTC
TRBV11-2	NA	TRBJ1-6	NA	CASSLNERANSPLHF	TGTGCCAGCAGCTTAAACGAAAGAGCAAATTCACCCCTCCACTTT
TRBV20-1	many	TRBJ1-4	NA	CSAPSSVNEKLFF	TGCAGTGCTCCCAGTTCTGTTAATGAAAAACTGTTTTTT
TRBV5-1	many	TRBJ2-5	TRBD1	CASSSMTGGGQETQYF	TGCGCCAGCAGCTCCATGACAGGGGGAGGCCAAGAGACCCAGTACTTC
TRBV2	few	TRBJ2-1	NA	CASSVLQDEQFF	TGTGCCAGCAGTGTCCTCCAGGATGAGCAGTTCTTC
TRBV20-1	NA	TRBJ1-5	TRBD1	CSANLQGNVNQPQHF	TGCAGTGCTAACCTACAGGGGAACGTCAATCAGCCCCAGCATTTT
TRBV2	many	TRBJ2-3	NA	CASGGFGALTTTDTQYF	TGTGCCAGCGGCGGCTTTGGGGCGCTAACTACCACAGATACGCAGTATTTT
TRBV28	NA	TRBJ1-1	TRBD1	CASRFHGQGSGTEAFF	TGTGCCAGCAGGTTTCACGGACAGGGCTCGGGCACTGAAGCTTTCTTT
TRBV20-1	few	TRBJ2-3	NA	CSDQLSTDTQYF	TGCAGTGACCAACTAAGCACAGATACGCAGTATTTT
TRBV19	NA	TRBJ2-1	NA	CASSISGASYNEQFF	TGTGCCAGTAGTATATCGGGGGCATCCTACAATGAGCAGTTCTTC
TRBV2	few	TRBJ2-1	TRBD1	CARKPGQGAGEQFF	TGTGCCAGAAAACCGGGACAGGGGGCTGGTGAGCAGTTCTTC
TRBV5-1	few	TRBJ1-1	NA	CASSLAEGTEAFF	TGCGCCAGCAGCTTGGCCGAGGGCACTGAAGCTTTCTTT
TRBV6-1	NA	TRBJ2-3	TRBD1	CASSHLTGVLPDTQYF	TGTGCCAGCAGTCATTTAACAGGGGTTCTCCCAGATACGCAGTATTTT
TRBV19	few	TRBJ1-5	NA	CASSTPRRRASNQPQHF	TGTGCCAGTAGTACGCCTCGGAGAAGGGCTAGCAATCAGCCCCAGCATTTT
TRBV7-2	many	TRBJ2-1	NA	CASSLSFSGSSYNEQFF	TGTGCCAGCAGCTTAAGTTTTAGCGGAAGCTCCTACAATGAGCAGTTCTTC
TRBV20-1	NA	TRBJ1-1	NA	CSARDRGEGKAFF	TGCAGTGCTAGAGATAGGGGCGAGGGCAAGGCTTTCTTT
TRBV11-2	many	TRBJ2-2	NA	CASKQGGSYTGELFF	TGTGCCAGCAAACAGGGAGGTTCCTACACCGGGGAGCTGTTTTTT
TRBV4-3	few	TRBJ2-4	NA	CASSQAGGRAKNIQYF	TGCGCCAGCAGCCAAGCCGGGGGGCGGGCCAAAAACATTCAGTACTTC
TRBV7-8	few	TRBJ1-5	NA	CASSLGGSYNQPQHF	TGTGCCAGCAGCTTAGGTGGCAGTTATAATCAGCCCCAGCATTTT